This entry lists 24 T cell receptor beta chains sequenced from one sample in a study of T cell responses to AZD1222 COVID-19 vaccine. TCRdb keeps only in-frame clones here, not all; method: immunoSEQ multiplex PCR. Of 120,000 to 150,000 clones in the sample, roughly 88% are singletons; the top ten hold approximately 3.1%. The specimen was peripheral blood, collected on day 0 of MenACWY control vaccination. These receptors all come from an adult in good health.

The chain uses TRBV11-2 and TRBJ2-1; D may match TRBD1 or TRBD2 (7 bases each). Germline V gene sequence: CDR1 SGHAT, CDR2 FQNNGV. V lost 5 bases to trimming and J lost 1 base, with 15 bases between them. There are 16 residues in the CDR3. CDR3: CASSPIRGGSYNEQFF. Here the CDR3 DNA reads TGTGCCAGCAGCCCGATCAGGGGGGGGTCCTACAATGAGCAGTTCTTC.

The rearrangement joins TRBV19 to TRBJ1-1; 8 bases match TRBD1. In germline, CDR1 is LNHDA, CDR2 SQIVND (reference sequence). The CDR3 has 13 residues. J gave up 11 bases and V 3 bases, and 8 bases lay outside the gene matches. The CDR3 DNA reads TGTGCCAGTAGTATCACCGGACAGGGTGAGGCTTTCTTT. Residues: CASSITGQGEAFF.

This sequence joins TRBV12-3 or TRBV12-4 and TRBJ2-2; D is possibly TRBD2 (5 bases). V was cut by 5 bases and J by 6 bases, with 10 bases left in between. This CDR3 contains 13 residues. CDR3 bases: TGTGCCAGCAGTCTCGCTAGCTCCGGGGAGCTGTTTTTT. Translated: CASSLASSGELFF.

The chain couples TRBV5-4 to TRBJ2-3; D perhaps matches TRBD2 (5 bases). CDR3 length: 15 residues. The germline V gene encodes CDR1 SGHNT and CDR2 YYREEE (reference sequence). V lost 4 bases, J lost 0 bases, and 12 bases lay in between. This CDR3 reads CASSAASFSTDTQYF. CDR3 sequence (DNA): TGTGCCAGCAGCGCGGCTAGCTTCAGCACAGATACGCAGTATTTT.

The chain joins TRBV7-9 to TRBJ2-7, with D uncertain. Germline V gene sequence: CDR1 SEHNR, CDR2 FQNEAQ (reference sequence). This CDR3 has 11 amino acids. V was clipped by 5 bases and J by 7 bases, with 9 bases between them. CDR3 sequence reads: CASSLSDEQYF. Here the CDR3 DNA reads TGTGCCAGCAGCCTCTCGGATGAGCAGTACTTC.

This chain connects TRBV4-3 to TRBJ2-1, with a weak D call TRBD2 (6 bases). The CDR3 runs to 16 residues. Germline assignment: CDR1 LGHNA and CDR2 YSLEER. V lost 3 bases, J lost 6 bases, and 18 bases lay in between. CDR3 sequence: CASSQRLGPGGNEQFF. As DNA, the CDR3 is TGCGCCAGCAGCCAGCGACTGGGCCCCGGGGGCAATGAGCAGTTCTTC.

The CDR3 DNA is TGTGCCAGCAGCTCCGGGGTCGGGGTGACAGATACGCAGTATTTT. Its translation: CASSSGVGVTDTQYF. The chain combines TRBV11-3 with TRBJ2-3; TRBD2 is a possible D gene (5 bases). CDR3 length: 15 residues. Germline values: CDR1 SGHNT, CDR2 YENEEA. Trimming took off 4 bases at V and 3 bases at J, with 14 bases between the two ends.

The V gene is TRBV7-9, the J gene TRBJ2-7, with unresolved D. The V end was cut by 1 base, the J end by 1 base, with 11 bases between. Germline V gene data show CDR1 as SEHNR and CDR2 as FQNEAQ (reference sequence). The CDR3 loop spans 15 amino acids. The CDR3 protein is CASSLDTTESYEQYF. CDR3 DNA sequence: TGTGCCAGCAGCTTAGACACGACTGAGTCCTACGAGCAGTACTTC.

The chain links TRBV6-5 to TRBJ2-5; 8 bases match TRBD1. This CDR3 contains 13 residues. V dropped 6 bases and J dropped 4; count of bases not matched to a gene: 4. Germline V lookup: CDR1 MNHEY, CDR2 SVGAGI. CDR3: CASRTQGGETQYF. CDR3 sequence (DNA): TGTGCCAGCAGGACACAGGGGGGAGAGACCCAGTACTTC.

The chain employs TRBV11-1 and TRBJ1-4; D may be TRBD1 (5 bases). V was shortened by 5 bases and J by 13 bases, with 17 bases between the two germline ends. CDR1 SGHAT and CDR2 FQDESV come from the germline V gene (reference sequence). This CDR3 is 13 amino acids long. CDR3 bases: TGTGCCAGCAGCCCCGGGACTGCGGATCGACTGTTTTTT. It codes for CASSPGTADRLFF.

The gene calls are TRBV19 and TRBJ2-5; TRBD2 agrees at 8 bases. The CDR3 has 14 amino acids. Germline CDR1 reads LNHDA; CDR2 reads SQIVND (reference sequence). The junction had 7 bases not matched to a gene; V was cut back by 5 bases and J by 5 bases. The CDR3 region has the DNA TGTGCCAGTAGTCCCGGGGGGGGAACGGAGACCCAGTACTTC. As protein: CASSPGGGTETQYF.

The chain joins TRBV6-2 or TRBV6-3 to TRBJ2-1, with D perhaps TRBD2 (6 bases). Trimming removed 2 bases from V and 5 bases from J, with 13 bases in between. Per germline, CDR1 MNHEY and CDR2 SVGEGT. The CDR3 sequence is 15 residues long. CDR3 residues: CASSYEATGDNEQFF. In DNA form, the CDR3 reads TGTGCCAGCAGTTACGAGGCGACGGGGGACAATGAGCAGTTCTTC.

The V call is TRBV9, the J call TRBJ2-1; a possible D gene is TRBD2 (5 bases). The CDR3 contains 15 residues. Germline-derived CDR1 and CDR2 are SGDLS and YYNGEE. Trimming left V 0 bases short and J 5 bases short, with 12 bases between. CDR3 sequence (DNA): TGTGCCAGCAGCGTAGAGTGGGAGATCCACAATGAGCAGTTCTTC. It translates to CASSVEWEIHNEQFF.

This clone was detected once. The chain employs TRBV6-6 and TRBJ2-3; tentatively, D is TRBD1 or TRBD2 (5 bases each). The CDR3 totals 14 residues. The germline V and J ends were trimmed by 2 bases and 4 bases, with 10 bases remaining between them. Germline-derived CDR1 and CDR2 are MNHNY and SVGAGI (reference sequence). The chain's CDR3 is CASSYEGYADTQYF. For the CDR3, the DNA is TGTGCCAGCAGTTACGAGGGGTATGCAGATACGCAGTATTTT.

The chain has TRBV6-5 and TRBJ2-7, with 13 positions matching TRBD2. This CDR3 is 14 amino acids long. J gave up 6 bases and V 6 bases, and 5 bases lay outside the gene matches. Germline V lookup: CDR1 MNHEY, CDR2 SVGAGI. CDR3 in DNA: TGTGCCAGCAGCCGGACTAGCGGGAGTAGCGAGCAGTACTTC. Translating it yields CASSRTSGSSEQYF.

The rearrangement uses TRBV24-1 and TRBJ1-1; D is ambiguous. CDR3 length: 13 residues. Germline CDR1 is KGHDR and CDR2 is SFDVKD. V was cut by 5 bases and J by 7 bases, with 13 bases left in between. The CDR3 loop reads CATSALDADEAFF. CDR3 coding DNA: TGTGCCACCAGTGCGCTGGACGCCGATGAAGCTTTCTTT.

The rearrangement links TRBV20-1 to TRBJ1-5, with D possibly matching TRBD1 (6 bases). This CDR3 has 12 amino acids. V gave up 6 bases and J gave up 6 bases, with 12 bases separating them. Germline V lookup: CDR1 DFQATT, CDR2 SNEGSKA (reference sequence). In DNA form, the CDR3 reads TGCAGTGCGAGTCAGGGGACTCAGCCCCAGCATTTT. This gives the protein CSASQGTQPQHF.

V is TRBV5-1 and J is TRBJ1-4, with 9 nucleotides matching TRBD1. The CDR3 sequence is 15 residues long. CDR1 and CDR2 (germline): SGHRS, YFSETQ. V was clipped by 5 bases and J by 10 bases; unmatched bases: 12. The CDR3 sequence: CASSPMTGGVGKLFF. The CDR3 bases are TGCGCCAGCAGTCCAATGACAGGGGGTGTTGGAAAACTGTTTTTT.

This sequence joins TRBV7-9 and TRBJ1-6; D is unresolved. Germline values: CDR1 SEHNR, CDR2 FQNEAQ (reference sequence). The CDR3 contains 16 residues. Trimming shortened V by 5 bases and J by 7 bases, and 18 bases separated the two germline ends. The CDR3 sequence: CASSARVSGRNSPLHF. In DNA form, the CDR3 reads TGTGCCAGCAGCGCCCGAGTCAGCGGTCGGAATTCACCCCTCCACTTT.

The rearrangement joins TRBV30 to TRBJ2-7, with D perhaps TRBD2 (5 bases). Between the trimmed V and J ends, which lost 4 bases and 5 bases, there was a span of 15 bases. Germline CDR1 GTSNPN, CDR2 SVGIG (reference sequence). This CDR3 is built from 13 residues. Here the CDR3 reads CAWTGGFKHEQYF. In DNA form, the CDR3 reads TGTGCCTGGACCGGAGGTTTCAAGCACGAGCAGTACTTC.

The chain joins TRBV4-1 to TRBJ1-5; D remains unclear. The CDR3 is made up of 18 amino acids. The germline V and J ends were trimmed by 3 bases and 2 bases, with 20 bases remaining between them. Germline loops: CDR1 MGHRA, CDR2 YSYEKL. DNA of the CDR3: TGCGCCAGCAGCCACCAAATCTCCGGACGGTATGGCAATCAGCCCCAGCATTTT. This translates into CASSHQISGRYGNQPQHF.

J is TRBJ1-2 and V is TRBV15; no clear D. The CDR3 is 13 amino acids. Germline-derived CDR1 and CDR2 are LNHNV and YYDKDF (reference sequence). V was clipped by 2 bases and J by 8 bases, with 12 bases between them. DNA for the CDR3: TGTGCCACCAGCAGACGGTCTGGGGAAGGCTACACCTTC. Its protein is CATSRRSGEGYTF.

The chain joins TRBV27 to TRBJ2-1; 7 bases are a match to TRBD2. This CDR3 is built from 15 residues. Germline V lookup: CDR1 MNHEY, CDR2 SMNVEV (reference sequence). Trimming cost V 7 bases and J 7 bases; bases outside gene matches: 13. The CDR3 is CASTPLGREVNEQFF. CDR3 nucleotide sequence: TGTGCCAGCACCCCTCTGGGGAGGGAGGTAAATGAGCAGTTCTTC.

The chain uses TRBV7-2 and TRBJ1-2; 10 bases are a match to TRBD1. This CDR3 is 14 amino acids long. The V and J ends lost 4 bases and 4 bases, in that order; junction bases with no gene match: 3. Germline loops: CDR1 SGHTA, CDR2 FQGNSA. The CDR3 reads CASSSRQGAYGYTF. The CDR3, as DNA: TGTGCCAGCAGCTCAAGACAGGGGGCCTATGGCTACACCTTC.